This T cell receptor (beta chain) was obtained from a study of a mutant IDH1 vaccine in newly diagnosed glioma. In the study overall: Patients arrived already treated with radiotherapy, temozolomide, or both, most having had both.

The germline V gene encodes CDR1 SEHNR and CDR2 FQNEAQ (reference sequence). The CDR3 sequence is 14 residues long. The J segment lost 4 bases and the V segment lost 5 bases, leaving 5 bases of the junction unmatched. Worth noting for this clone: What it recognizes is unknown.

This sample's time point: baseline, week 1 (first vaccination visit). Documented treatment: pre-vaccination baseline after standard-of-care therapy. The astrocytomas were IDH1-mutant, ATRX-negative, and WHO grade 3 or 4. General observations from the study: Pseudoprogression appears to have had no connection to changes in top peripheral T cell clonotypes.

Here immunoSEQ multiplex PCR was the method, and the copy in TCRdb shows in-frame clones only, minus some. The sample has tens of thousands of clones, 80% to 90% seen once. This receptor was identified in a woman between 18 and 29 years old with glioma. Some clones in this sample may be carry-over from other donors' samples. The gene calls are TRBV7-9 and TRBJ1-5, with 7 bases that match TRBD1. Material: peripheral blood mononuclear cells (PBMCs), obtained from a glioma patient treated with radiotherapy, temozolomide or both. The CDR3 DNA reads as TGTGCCAGCAGCCGGGGGACAGTGAATCAGCCCCAGCATTTT. Protein: CASSRGTVNQPQHF.